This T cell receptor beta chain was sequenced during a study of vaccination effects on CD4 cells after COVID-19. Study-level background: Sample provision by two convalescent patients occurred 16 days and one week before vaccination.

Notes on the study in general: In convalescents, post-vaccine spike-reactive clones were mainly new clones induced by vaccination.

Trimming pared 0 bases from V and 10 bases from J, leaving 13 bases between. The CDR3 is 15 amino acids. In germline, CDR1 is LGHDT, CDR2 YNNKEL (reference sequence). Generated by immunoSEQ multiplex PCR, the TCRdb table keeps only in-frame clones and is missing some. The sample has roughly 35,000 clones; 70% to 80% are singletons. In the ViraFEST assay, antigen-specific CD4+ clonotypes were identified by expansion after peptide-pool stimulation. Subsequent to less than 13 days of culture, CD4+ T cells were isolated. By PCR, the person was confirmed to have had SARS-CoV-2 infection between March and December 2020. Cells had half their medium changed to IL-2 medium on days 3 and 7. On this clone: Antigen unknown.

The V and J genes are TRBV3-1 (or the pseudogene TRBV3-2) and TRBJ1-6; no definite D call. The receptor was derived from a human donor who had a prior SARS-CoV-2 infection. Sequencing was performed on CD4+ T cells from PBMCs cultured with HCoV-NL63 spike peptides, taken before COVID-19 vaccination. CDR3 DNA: TGTGCCAGCAGCCAAGATGCTGGGGAGGCGTCACCCCTCCACTTT. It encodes CASSQDAGEASPLHF.